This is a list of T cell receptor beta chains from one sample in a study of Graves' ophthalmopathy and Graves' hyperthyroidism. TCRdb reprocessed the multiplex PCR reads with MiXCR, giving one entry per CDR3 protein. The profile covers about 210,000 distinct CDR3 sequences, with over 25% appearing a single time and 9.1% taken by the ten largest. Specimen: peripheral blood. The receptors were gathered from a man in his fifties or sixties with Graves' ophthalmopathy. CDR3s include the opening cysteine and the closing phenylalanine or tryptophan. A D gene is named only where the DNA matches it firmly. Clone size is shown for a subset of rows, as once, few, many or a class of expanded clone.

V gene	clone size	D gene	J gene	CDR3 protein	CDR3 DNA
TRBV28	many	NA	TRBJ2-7	CASSSPQGATYEQYF	TGTGCCAGCAGTTCCCCACAGGGAGCCACCTACGAGCAGTACTTC
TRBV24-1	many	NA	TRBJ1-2	CATSNGGNYGYTF	TGTGCCACCAGTAATGGAGGGAACTATGGCTACACCTTC
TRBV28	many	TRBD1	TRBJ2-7	CASEPPGQGSYEQYF	TGTGCCAGTGAACCCCCGGGACAGGGGTCCTACGAGCAGTACTTC
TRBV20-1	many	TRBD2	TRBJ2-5	CSARDIGTSYPKTQYF	TGCAGTGCTAGAGACATCGGGACTAGCTATCCCAAGACCCAGTACTTC
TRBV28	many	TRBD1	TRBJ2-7	CASSLDRGRWEQYF	TGTGCCAGCAGTTTGGACAGGGGGCGTTGGGAGCAGTACTTC
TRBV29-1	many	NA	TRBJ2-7	CTPFASRPNYEQYF	TGCACCCCCTTTGCGTCACGCCCCAACTACGAGCAGTACTTC
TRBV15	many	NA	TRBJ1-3	CATSIQTQGNTIYF	TGTGCCACCAGCATCCAAACCCAGGGAAACACCATATATTTT
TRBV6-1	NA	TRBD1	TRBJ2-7	CASRTGVSYEQYF	TGTGCCAGCAGGACAGGGGTTTCCTACGAGCAGTACTTC
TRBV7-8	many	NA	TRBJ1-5	CASSLGAGSNQPQHF	TGTGCCAGCAGCTTAGGGGCCGGATCCAATCAGCCCCAGCATTTT
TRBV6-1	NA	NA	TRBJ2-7	CASSANLVAGFSYEQYF	TGTGCCAGCAGTGCCAATCTAGTGGCGGGATTTTCCTACGAGCAGTACTTC
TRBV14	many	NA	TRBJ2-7	CASSQDSGGPYEQYF	TGTGCCAGCAGCCAAGATAGTGGGGGGCCCTACGAGCAGTACTTC
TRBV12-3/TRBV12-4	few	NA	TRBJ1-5	CASSFQQPQHF	TGTGCCAGCAGTTTCCAGCAGCCCCAGCATTTT
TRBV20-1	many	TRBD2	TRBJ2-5	CSAEAASGIGGTQYF	TGCAGTGCTGAGGCGGCTAGCGGGATAGGCGGGACCCAGTACTTC
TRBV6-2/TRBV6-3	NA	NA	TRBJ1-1	CASSLRSTRVVFF	TGTGCCAGCAGTCTGCGTTCGACACGGGTTGTTTTCTTT
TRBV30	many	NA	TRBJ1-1	CAWSVRSDAFF	TGTGCCTGGAGTGTAAGGAGTGATGCTTTCTTT
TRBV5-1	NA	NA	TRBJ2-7	CASSLVTSIQYEQYF	TGCGCCAGCAGCTTGGTTACTTCCATCCAATACGAGCAGTACTTC
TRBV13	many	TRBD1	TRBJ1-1	CASRRRPGTGNTEAFF	TGTGCCAGCAGGCGACGTCCCGGGACAGGGAACACTGAAGCTTTCTTT
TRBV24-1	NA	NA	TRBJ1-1	CASYAYTEAFF	TGTGCCTCCTATGCGTACACTGAAGCTTTCTTT
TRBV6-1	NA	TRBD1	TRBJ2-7	CASRPTRDREQYF	TGTGCCAGCAGACCCACTAGGGACAGAGAGCAGTACTTC
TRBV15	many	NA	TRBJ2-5	CATSGGWQETQYF	TGTGCCACCAGCGGGGGTTGGCAAGAGACCCAGTACTTC
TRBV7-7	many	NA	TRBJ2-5	CASSLRRQGGETQYF	TGTGCTAGCAGCCTACGCCGACAGGGAGGGGAGACCCAGTACTTC
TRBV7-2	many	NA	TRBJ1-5	CASSLGRRGSNQPQHF	TGTGCCAGCAGCTTAGGCCGACGGGGGAGCAATCAGCCCCAGCATTTT
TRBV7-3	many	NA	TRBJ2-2	CASSLMSDTGELFF	TGTGCCAGCAGCTTAATGTCGGACACCGGGGAGCTGTTTTTT
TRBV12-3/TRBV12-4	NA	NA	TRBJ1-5	CASSPRQYQPQHF	TGTGCCAGCAGCCCTCGGCAGTATCAGCCCCAGCATTTT
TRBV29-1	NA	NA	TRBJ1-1	CSVKYGRETEAFF	TGCAGCGTTAAATACGGGAGGGAAACTGAAGCTTTCTTT
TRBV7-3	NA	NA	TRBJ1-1	CASSQTVNTEAFF	TGTGCCAGCAGCCAGACAGTGAACACTGAAGCTTTCTTT
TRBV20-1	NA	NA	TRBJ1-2	CSAFRSANYGYTF	TGCAGTGCGTTTAGGTCCGCTAACTATGGCTACACCTTC
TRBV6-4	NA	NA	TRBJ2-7	CASSSSGAEQYF	TGTGCCAGCAGTTCCTCTGGCGCCGAGCAGTACTTC
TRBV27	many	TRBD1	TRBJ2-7	CASSPKNPGTAFPREQYF	TGTGCCAGCAGTCCTAAGAACCCGGGGACAGCCTTCCCTAGGGAGCAGTACTTC